This T cell receptor (beta chain) emerged from a study of identical twins. TCRdb re-called the 5' RACE reads through MiXCR, storing one row per CDR3 protein. Of around 1.7 million distinct CDR3 sequences listed, about 31% were seen once; the top ten hold about 0.27%. This clonotype was counted between two and nine times. Sequencing was done on a sample of cord blood. The origin of this receptor is a newborn girl in good health.

The DNA for the CDR3 is TGTGCCAGCAGTTACTCTCCCAGATTCACAGATACGCAGTATTTT. This codes for CASSYSPRFTDTQYF. The genes are TRBV6-7 and TRBJ2-3, with D hard to call. TRBV6-7 is an ORF, and what it does is uncertain. The CDR3 runs to 15 residues. V gave up 0 bases and J gave up 2 bases, with 9 bases separating them.